This T cell receptor beta chain is from a study of blood T cell repertoires in COVID-19. The CDR3 has 16 amino acids. The germline V gene encodes CDR1 MDHEN and CDR2 SYDVKM. V dropped 6 bases and J dropped 4; count of bases not matched to a gene: 8. Sequenced by immunoSEQ multiplex PCR; TCRdb stores in-frame clones only, minus some. This sample carries more than 300,000 clones, approximately 87% of them seen once, and the ten largest clones take more than 9%. The sample consisted of peripheral blood. The receptor comes from a woman in her 30s with COVID-19, enrolled during active disease. The chain employs TRBV28 and TRBJ2-1, with TRBD2 matching over 11 bases. CDR3 in amino acids: CASSQTGTSGYNEQFF. In DNA form, the CDR3 reads TGTGCCAGCAGCCAAACCGGGACTAGCGGATACAATGAGCAGTTCTTC.